The next 15 T cell receptor beta chains were all read from a single sample in a study of OX40 agonist ivuxolimab in advanced cancers. The data were produced by immunoSEQ multiplex PCR, yet TCRdb's version contains in-frame clones alone and is incomplete. The sample lists around 35,000 clones; 80% to 85% were seen once. This sample comprised CD4+ or CD8+ T cells sorted from blood, obtained in a trial of the OX40 agonist ivuxolimab. The receptors stem from an adult with an advanced solid tumor such as melanoma, head and neck, liver or kidney cancer.

This chain connects TRBV19 to TRBJ1-2, with D possibly TRBD1 on 5 matching bases. The CDR3 has 15 residues. V was pared by 2 bases and J by 8 bases, with 18 bases between. Germline V gene data show CDR1 as LNHDA and CDR2 as SQIVND (reference sequence). In nucleotides, the CDR3 is TGTGCCAGTAGTATATCGGCAGGATGGGGACCGGGCTACACCTTC. Protein: CASSISAGWGPGYTF. Looking up the rest from reference TRBV19 and TRBJ1-2 gives the full variable domain: DGGITQSPKYLFRKEGQNVTLSCEQNLNHDAMYWYRQDPGQGLRLIYYSQIVNDFQKGDIAEGYSVSREKKESFPLTVTSAQKNPTAFYLCASSISAGWGPGYTFGSGTRLTVV.

The genes are TRBV27 and TRBJ1-5, with D possibly TRBD1 on 5 matching bases. Germline assignment: CDR1 MNHEY and CDR2 SMNVEV (reference sequence). The germline V and J ends were trimmed by 5 bases and 7 bases, with 15 bases remaining between them. The CDR3 consists of 14 residues. The CDR3 protein is CASSVSQGRQPQHF. The CDR3 nucleotides are TGTGCCAGCAGTGTCTCGCAGGGTCGGCAGCCCCAGCATTTT.

The chain joins TRBV7-2 to TRBJ2-5; 7 bases match TRBD2. The CDR3 sequence is 14 residues long. CDR1 SGHTA and CDR2 FQGNSA come from the germline V gene. V shed 5 bases, J shed 3 bases, and the junction held 6 bases outside the gene matches. CDR3 DNA: TGTGCCAGCAGCACAGCGGGGAACAAAGAGACCCAGTACTTC. This gives the protein CASSTAGNKETQYF.

The chain couples TRBV5-5 to TRBJ2-2; D unclear. Trimming cost V 5 bases and J 2 bases, with 10 bases left between them. CDR1 and CDR2 from the germline V gene are SGHKS and YYEKEE (reference sequence). This CDR3 comprises 14 residues. Here the CDR3 reads CASSSGSNTGELFF. The CDR3 DNA reads TGTGCCAGCAGTTCCGGGTCTAACACCGGGGAGCTGTTTTTT.

The J gene is TRBJ1-3, the V gene TRBV5-4; D is unclear. Germline CDR1 reads SGHNT; CDR2 reads YYREEE (reference sequence). CDR3 length: 15 amino acids. V was cut by 0 bases and J by 2 bases, with 9 bases left in between. The chain's CDR3 is CASSLDPVTGNTIYF. The CDR3 nucleotides read TGTGCCAGCAGCTTGGATCCGGTGACTGGAAACACCATATATTTT. Drawing the rest from reference TRBV5-4 and TRBJ1-3, the complete variable domain is ETGVTQSPTHLIKTRGQQVTLRCSSQSGHNTVSWYQQALGQGPQFIFQYYREEENGRGNFPPRFSGLQFPNYSSELNVNALELDDSALYLCASSLDPVTGNTIYFGEGSWLTVV.

This chain joins TRBV2 and TRBJ1-5; 7 bases align to TRBD1. The CDR3 sequence is 15 residues long. CDR1 is SNHLY and CDR2 is FYNNEI in the germline V gene. The junction had 6 bases not matched to a gene; V was cut back by 6 bases and J by 1 base. The CDR3 region has the DNA TGTGCCAGCAGCGACAGGGATGGGAGCAATCAGCCCCAGCATTTT. Its translation: CASSDRDGSNQPQHF.

The rearrangement links TRBV7-3 to TRBJ2-7; a weak D match, TRBD1 (6 bases). Germline CDR1 reads SGHTA; CDR2 reads FQGTGA. V was clipped by 5 bases and J by 10 bases, with 15 bases between them. This CDR3 is built from 12 residues. The chain's CDR3 is CASSAGQRIQYF. As DNA, the CDR3 is TGTGCCAGCAGCGCTGGACAGAGAATCCAGTACTTC.

This chain uses TRBV2 with TRBJ1-4; D is ambiguous. From germline, CDR1 is SNHLY and CDR2 FYNNEI. V was shortened by 7 bases and J by 6 bases, with 6 bases between the two germline ends. The CDR3 is 11 amino acids. The CDR3 DNA sequence: TGTGCCAGCACGGGGTATGAAAAACTGTTTTTT. Encoded protein: CASTGYEKLFF.

This clone is a singleton in its sample. The chain has TRBV7-9 and TRBJ2-2; D call uncertain. CDR3 size: 13 residues. With 2 bases removed from V and 0 bases from J, the gap between germline ends came to 1 base. Germline loops: CDR1 SEHNR, CDR2 FQNEAQ (reference sequence). This CDR3 reads CASSLTNTGELFF. The CDR3 DNA sequence: TGTGCCAGCAGCTTAACGAACACCGGGGAGCTGTTTTTT.

This chain joins TRBV25-1 and TRBJ1-2; no clear D. The CDR3 consists of 12 residues. The germline V gene encodes CDR1 MGHDK and CDR2 SYGVNS. V gave up 4 bases and J gave up 3 bases, with 6 bases separating them. The CDR3 loop reads CASSASDYGYTF. The DNA for the CDR3 is TGTGCCAGCAGTGCCTCGGACTATGGCTACACCTTC.

The rearrangement joins TRBV4-2 to TRBJ1-2, with D perhaps matching TRBD1 (5 bases). Germline CDR1 is LGHNA and CDR2 is YNFKEQ. V gave up 1 base and J gave up 4 bases, with 13 bases separating them. The CDR3 length is 15 residues. In DNA, the CDR3 is TGTGCCAGCAGCCAAGTTGGTGGGGCTGCCTATGGCTACACCTTC. It specifies CASSQVGGAAYGYTF.

The chain recombines TRBV5-1 with TRBJ1-1; 9 bases fit TRBD1. The CDR3 spans 18 residues. V trimming: 7 bases; J trimming: 4 bases; junction bases outside the gene matches: 20. Germline loops: CDR1 SGHRS, CDR2 YFSETQ. The CDR3 DNA reads TGCGCCAGCTGCCCCCGGACAGGGGCCGACCTCGTTTGCACTGAAGCTTTCTTT. This encodes CASCPRTGADLVCTEAFF.

This chain connects TRBV19 to TRBJ1-1; tentatively, D is TRBD1 (6 bases). Germline CDR1 is LNHDA and CDR2 is SQIVND (reference sequence). V lost 4 bases to trimming and J lost 1 base, with 13 bases between them. This CDR3 has 15 residues. For the CDR3, the DNA is TGTGCCAGTAGTACTCTACAGGGCTCGAACACTGAAGCTTTCTTT. This translates into CASSTLQGSNTEAFF.

This chain connects TRBV7-2 to TRBJ2-1, with TRBD2 matching 12 bases. The CDR3 runs 16 residues. V gave up 5 bases and J gave up 7 bases; unmatched junction bases: 9. From germline, CDR1 is SGHTA and CDR2 FQGNSA. The CDR3 here is CASSSMPGTSGNEQFF. The CDR3 DNA reads TGTGCCAGCAGCAGTATGCCCGGGACTAGCGGGAATGAGCAGTTCTTC.

The genes are TRBV5-4 and TRBJ2-7; 10 nucleotides match TRBD1. This CDR3 spans 15 amino acids. V gave up 3 bases and J gave up 4 bases; unmatched junction bases: 7. The germline V gene has CDR1 SGHNT and CDR2 YYREEE (reference sequence). In DNA, the CDR3 is TGTGCCAGCAGCTCGGGGACAGGGGTAATTTACGAGCAGTACTTC. It is translated as CASSSGTGVIYEQYF. Drawing the rest from reference TRBV5-4 and TRBJ2-7, the complete variable domain is ETGVTQSPTHLIKTRGQQVTLRCSSQSGHNTVSWYQQALGQGPQFIFQYYREEENGRGNFPPRFSGLQFPNYSSELNVNALELDDSALYLCASSSGTGVIYEQYFGPGTRLTVT.